These 27 T cell receptor beta chains were sequenced from one sample in a study of identical twins. TCRdb reprocessed the 5' RACE reads via MiXCR and lists one record per CDR3 protein. The sample lists approximately 490,000 distinct CDR3 sequences, around 24% occurring once. The same sample was also studied in work on yellow fever vaccine responses in identical twins.

Input material: CD4+ T cells sorted from blood. All receptors come from a woman aged 18 to 35 in good health.

In its sample, this clonotype was seen a few times. DNA for the CDR3: TGTGCCAGCACCAGCGGGGGGGCCGGGGAGACCCAGTACTTC. It translates to CASTSGGAGETQYF. The V and J genes are TRBV28 and TRBJ2-5, with 10 bases that match TRBD2. The CDR3 contains 14 residues. Germline CDR1 and CDR2: MDHEN and SYDVKM. V dropped 7 bases and J dropped 5; count of bases not matched to a gene: 7.

This clonotype was found a few times. The chain links TRBV5-1 to TRBJ2-3; 8 bases fit TRBD1. Germline assignment: CDR1 SGHRS and CDR2 YFSETQ. The CDR3 runs 16 residues. Trimming at V came to 7 bases and at J to 4 bases, leaving 14 bases not matched to a gene. The DNA of the CDR3 is TGCGCCAGCTACCCCGCCCGGGGACAGGCAGCAGATACGCAGTATTTT. This codes for CASYPARGQAADTQYF.

This clonotype was picked up many times. This chain joins TRBV7-9 and TRBJ2-7; 9 bases fit TRBD2. CDR3 size: 15 residues. Germline CDR1 reads SEHNR; CDR2 reads FQNEAQ (reference sequence). Trimming removed 7 bases from V and 4 bases from J; junction bases left unmatched: 11. CDR3 nucleotide sequence: TGTGCCAGCACCCCCCAGGGTAGCGGGAGTTACGAGCAGTACTTC. Encoded protein: CASTPQGSGSYEQYF.

This clonotype was counted between two and nine times. The chain has TRBV7-9 and TRBJ2-5, with 11 nucleotides matching TRBD2. The CDR3 has 16 residues. J was trimmed by 1 base and V by 2 bases; bases with no gene match: 3. Germline V gene sequence: CDR1 SEHNR, CDR2 FQNEAQ (reference sequence). CDR3 DNA: TGTGCCAGCAGCTTATTGGGACTAGCGGTCCAAGAGACCCAGTACTTC. Translated, it gives CASSLLGLAVQETQYF.

The chain employs TRBV7-3 and TRBJ2-1; 7 bases line up with TRBD1. Germline V gene data show CDR1 as SGHTA and CDR2 as FQGTGA. V lost 4 bases to trimming and J lost 3 bases; unmatched junction nucleotides: 6. CDR3 length equals 15 residues. As DNA, the CDR3 is TGTGCCAGCAGCTCGTCCCGGGACAGCTACAATGAGCAGTTCTTC. This codes for CASSSSRDSYNEQFF. The whole variable domain, filled in from reference TRBV7-3 and TRBJ2-1, reads GAGVSQTPSNKVTEKGKYVELRCDPISGHTALYWYRQSLGQGPEFLIYFQGTGAADDSGLPNDRFFAVRPEGSVSTLKIQRTERGDSAVYLCASSSSRDSYNEQFFGPGTRLTVL.

This clonotype was observed a handful of times. The chain carries TRBV5-1 and TRBJ2-3; D is possibly TRBD1 (6 bases). This CDR3 contains 15 residues. Trimming left V 7 bases short and J 1 base short, with 16 bases between. Germline assignment: CDR1 SGHRS and CDR2 YFSETQ. CDR3 loop: CASAFQNRGTDTQYF. The CDR3 DNA is TGCGCCAGCGCATTCCAGAACAGGGGCACAGATACGCAGTATTTT.

The V and J genes are TRBV12-3 or TRBV12-4 and TRBJ2-5; a weak D match, TRBD2 (6 bases). This CDR3 has 13 amino acids. The ends were cut back, 6 bases at V and 5 bases at J, with 13 bases in the middle. CDR3 region: CASSRRAGETQYF. Written as DNA, the CDR3 is TGTGCCAGCAGCCGGAGGGCTGGCGAGACCCAGTACTTC.

This clonotype has a handful of counts. The chain combines TRBV6-1 with TRBJ2-2; 7 bases are shared with TRBD2. Losses at the gene ends were 4 bases for V and 2 bases for J; bases not matched to a gene: 13. The CDR3 is made up of 18 amino acids. Germline values: CDR1 MNHNS, CDR2 SASEGT. DNA of the CDR3: TGTGCCAGCAGTGTCTTATGGGGCGGGAGTGCCAACACCGGGGAGCTGTTTTTT. Residues: CASSVLWGGSANTGELFF.

This clonotype showed up just a few times. The genes are TRBV20-1 and TRBJ2-2, with a possible D match to TRBD2 (6 bases). Between the trimmed V and J ends, which lost 3 bases and 2 bases, there was a span of 13 bases. In germline, CDR1 is DFQATT, CDR2 SNEGSKA (reference sequence). There are 15 residues in the CDR3. CDR3 sequence: CSASRGSGNTGELFF. The CDR3 coding sequence is TGCAGTGCTAGTCGCGGTAGCGGCAACACCGGGGAGCTGTTTTTT.

The V and J genes are TRBV20-1 and TRBJ2-4, with 10 nucleotides matching TRBD2. Germline-derived CDR1 and CDR2 are DFQATT and SNEGSKA (reference sequence). The CDR3 spans 15 residues. V lost 3 bases to trimming and J lost 3 bases; unmatched junction nucleotides: 5. The CDR3 DNA reads as TGCAGTGCTAGTGGTGCTAGCGGGGGCAAAAACATTCAGTACTTC. This codes for CSASGASGGKNIQYF.

The table lists this clonotype with a count of one. The V and J genes are TRBV2 and TRBJ2-1, with 9 bases aligning to TRBD2. This CDR3 has 14 residues. Per germline, CDR1 SNHLY and CDR2 FYNNEI. The V and J ends lost 7 bases and 4 bases, in that order; junction bases with no gene match: 5. This chain's CDR3 is CASNPAGGYNEQFF. DNA of the CDR3: TGTGCCAGCAATCCAGCGGGGGGTTACAATGAGCAGTTCTTC. Full variable domain (rest looked up from reference TRBV2 and TRBJ2-1): EPEVTQTPSHQVTQMGQEVILRCVPISNHLYFYWYRQILGQKVEFLVSFYNNEISEKSEIFDDQFSVERPDGSNFTLKIRSTKLEDSAMYFCASNPAGGYNEQFFGPGTRLTVL.

There are a few counts of this clonotype. The gene calls are TRBV5-1 and TRBJ1-1, with D possibly matching TRBD1 (6 bases). Germline assignment: CDR1 SGHRS and CDR2 YFSETQ. The CDR3 covers 14 residues. Trimming cost V 3 bases and J 4 bases, with 13 bases left between them. The CDR3 sequence: CASSSQTGSTEAFF. CDR3 nucleotides: TGCGCCAGCAGCTCACAAACAGGGTCCACTGAAGCTTTCTTT.

This clonotype has more than one count but fewer than ten. V usage is TRBV20-1 and J usage is TRBJ1-1, with 7 positions matching TRBD1. Germline CDR1 is DFQATT and CDR2 is SNEGSKA (reference sequence). J was trimmed by 0 bases and V by 4 bases; bases with no gene match: 5. CDR3 size: 14 residues. Here the CDR3 reads CSAKAGQLNTEAFF. CDR3 coding DNA: TGCAGTGCTAAAGCGGGACAGTTGAACACTGAAGCTTTCTTT.

The rearrangement uses TRBV5-5 and TRBJ2-3; 7 bases match TRBD2. The J segment lost 0 bases and the V segment lost 4 bases, leaving 14 bases of the junction unmatched. The CDR3 consists of 18 residues. Germline-derived CDR1 and CDR2 are SGHKS and YYEKEE (reference sequence). CDR3 loop: CASSLRFAAGTSTDTQYF. CDR3 bases: TGTGCCAGCAGCCTTAGATTCGCAGCGGGGACTAGCACAGATACGCAGTATTTT.

Comment on this clonotype: One junction end disagrees with the germline gene, perhaps due to a read error. The J gene is TRBJ2-3, the V gene TRBV5-7; D gene ambiguous. TRBV5-7 is treated as an ORF (open reading frame) with a function not yet certain. This CDR3 comprises 16 residues. The CDR3 DNA follows: TGTGCCATCAGCTCCCGGCCCAGATACACCACAGATACGCAGTATTTT. The encoded protein is CAISSRPRYTTDTQYF.

This clonotype has just a few counts. The chain has TRBV12-3 or TRBV12-4 and TRBJ1-1; a possible D gene is TRBD1 (5 bases). The CDR3 is 14 amino acids. V was trimmed by 6 bases and J by 3 bases, leaving 14 bases between them. The CDR3 region is CASRPGTGYTEAFF. CDR3 nucleotides: TGTGCCAGCAGGCCAGGGACTGGTTACACTGAAGCTTTCTTT.

The chain carries TRBV3-1 and TRBJ2-1, with 10 bases matching TRBD2. The CDR3 spans 18 residues. Per the germline V gene, CDR1 is LGHDT and CDR2 is YNNKEL (reference sequence). The junction had 11 bases not matched to a gene; V was cut back by 1 base and J by 5 bases. CDR3 amino acids: CASSQVGASGSFDNEQFF. The CDR3 DNA reads as TGTGCCAGCAGCCAAGTAGGGGCTAGCGGGAGCTTCGACAATGAGCAGTTCTTC.

This clonotype was counted between two and nine times. CDR3 nucleotide sequence: TGTGCCACCGGGAGCGGGACAGGGGCCTACAATGAGCAGTTCTTC. Translated: CATGSGTGAYNEQFF. V is TRBV24-1 and J is TRBJ2-1; 10 bases match TRBD1. The J segment lost 2 bases and the V segment lost 9 bases, leaving 6 bases of the junction unmatched. CDR1 is KGHDR and CDR2 is SFDVKD in the germline V gene. This CDR3 has 15 amino acids.

This chain uses TRBV7-8 with TRBJ2-2; TRBD1 might be the D (6 bases). From germline, CDR1 is SGHVS and CDR2 FQNEAQ. The CDR3 length is 15 residues. V lost 3 bases and J 4 bases, leaving 12 bases between the germline ends. In DNA form, the CDR3 reads TGTGCCAGCAGCTTGTGGGGGCGAAGCACCGGGGAGCTGTTTTTT. Encoded protein: CASSLWGRSTGELFF.

To note about this clonotype: An end of the junction does not agree with germline; a read error may underlie this. The CDR3 sequence is CASSPDRWNTGQLFF. As DNA, the CDR3 is TGTGCCAGCAGTCCAGACAGGTGGAACACCGGGCAGCTGTTTTTT. The chain is built from TRBV12-3 or TRBV12-4 and TRBJ2-2, with D perhaps matching TRBD1 (6 bases). The CDR3 is made up of 15 amino acids.

This clonotype was found a few times. The CDR3: CASSQQPIAYNEQFF. The CDR3, as DNA: TGTGCCAGCAGCCAGCAACCGATTGCCTACAATGAGCAGTTCTTC. J is TRBJ2-1 and V is TRBV3-1; D gene ambiguous. V shed 3 bases and J shed 2 bases, with 11 bases lying between them. The germline V gene encodes CDR1 LGHDT and CDR2 YNNKEL (reference sequence). The CDR3 runs 15 residues.

This sequence joins TRBV11-2 and TRBJ2-4; D tentatively fits TRBD1 or TRBD2 (5 bases each). The CDR3 runs to 15 residues. V lost 1 base to trimming and J lost 6 bases, with 13 bases between them. Germline-derived CDR1 and CDR2 are SGHAT and FQNNGV. In nucleotides, the CDR3 is TGTGCCAGCAGCTTAGGTGGGGGACGCGGAAACATTCAGTACTTC. This translates into CASSLGGGRGNIQYF.

This clonotype was recorded a few times. The chain combines TRBV5-5 with TRBJ1-2, with a weak D call TRBD1 (6 bases). Germline values: CDR1 SGHKS, CDR2 YYEKEE (reference sequence). The length of the CDR3 is 15 residues. Trimming took 6 bases from V and 6 from J, leaving 21 bases between them. The CDR3 DNA reads as TGTGCCAGCACTGACGGTGGGGGGCTGGCGAATGGCTACACCTTC. Its protein product is CASTDGGGLANGYTF.

The chain has TRBV7-8 and TRBJ1-4; the D is unclear. CDR1 and CDR2 from the germline V gene are SGHVS and FQNEAQ. The CDR3 contains 14 residues. Trimming took off 0 bases at V and 8 bases at J, with 10 bases between the two ends. The CDR3 region is CASSLAGGGEKLFF. The CDR3 DNA follows: TGTGCCAGCAGCTTAGCGGGTGGCGGAGAAAAACTGTTTTTT.

This clonotype was seen a handful of times. CDR3 protein: CASSSTSLGTDTQYF. CDR3 nucleotides: TGCGCCAGCAGCTCGACTAGTTTGGGCACAGATACGCAGTATTTT. This rearrangement joins TRBV5-1 to TRBJ2-3, with D tentatively TRBD2 (6 bases). The V and J ends lost 3 bases and 1 base respectively, with 12 bases between them. Germline V gives CDR1 SGHRS, CDR2 YFSETQ. CDR3 size: 15 residues. Filled out from reference TRBV5-1 and TRBJ2-3, the complete variable domain reads KAGVTQTPRYLIKTRGQQVTLSCSPISGHRSVSWYQQTPGQGLQFLFEYFSETQRNKGNFPGRFSGRQFSNSRSEMNVSTLELGDSALYLCASSSTSLGTDTQYFGPGTRLTVL.

This rearrangement joins TRBV6-1 to TRBJ2-7; a possible D gene is TRBD1 (5 bases). The CDR3 totals 13 residues. The V gene lost 1 base and the J gene lost 6 bases, with 10 bases spanning the gap. Germline CDR1 MNHNS, CDR2 SASEGT. Here the CDR3 reads CASSEGRGVEQYV. CDR3 coding DNA: TGTGCCAGCAGTGAAGGTAGGGGTGTCGAGCAGTACGTC.

This clonotype came up a few times. This chain uses TRBV7-2 with TRBJ2-5, with D hard to call. CDR3 length: 13 amino acids. Trimming shortened V by 3 bases and J by 10 bases, and 15 bases separated the two germline ends. CDR1 and CDR2 from the germline V gene are SGHTA and FQGNSA. The CDR3 loop is CASSFYVENGQYF. CDR3 nucleotides: TGTGCCAGCAGCTTCTATGTGGAGAACGGCCAGTACTTC.